The 17 T cell receptor beta chains reported below all come from one sample, sequenced in a study of T cell clonality in common variable immunodeficiency. The antigens for these receptors are not known. TCRdb's copy holds only in-frame clones and misses some; the assay was immunoSEQ multiplex PCR. The repertoire shows some 42,000 clones, none seen only once; the top ten take 6%. Overall study results and limits: Reportedly, TCR beta sequences from common variable immunodeficiency showed fewer deletions and N-nucleotide insertions.

Sequencing used peripheral blood mononuclear cells. The receptors derive from a human donor with common variable immunodeficiency.

This clone has only a few counts. Read sequence stops 3 residues before the CDR3 end, and the germline J gene provides the missing end. The rearrangement joins TRBV30 to TRBJ1-6, with D perhaps TRBD1 (6 bases). V was pared by 4 bases and J by 4 bases, with 11 bases between. CDR1 GTSNPN and CDR2 SVGIG come from the germline V gene (reference sequence). The CDR3 consists of 14 residues. Partial CDR3 DNA: TGTGCCTGGAAAACGGGACATTATAATTCACCC. Translated, it gives CAWKTGHYNSP. The entire CDR3 is CAWKTGHYNSPLHF.

This clone appeared many times. The read terminates 3 residues ahead of where the CDR3 ends, so the germline J gene completes it. The V call is TRBV6-2 or TRBV6-3, the J call TRBJ2-7; D may be TRBD1 (6 bases). The germline V gene encodes CDR1 MNHEY and CDR2 SVGEGT. Trimming shortened V by 7 bases and J by 3 bases, and 16 bases separated the two germline ends. The CDR3 sequence is 14 residues long. CDR3 bases read: TGTGCCAGCAATCGGAGGACAGAGGGCTACGAG. Its translation: CASNRRTEGYE. The CDR3, in full, reads CASNRRTEGYEQYF.

This clone turned up a few times. Read data end 3 residues before the CDR3 end; the end is taken from the germline J gene. The V gene is TRBV7-8, the J gene TRBJ2-7; the match to TRBD1 covers 8 bases. The J segment lost 2 bases and the V segment lost 5 bases, leaving 5 bases of the junction unmatched. Germline CDR1 and CDR2: SGHVS and FQNEAQ. The CDR3 totals 14 residues. The part of the CDR3 DNA that was read is TGTGCCAGCAGCCCGACGGGACAGGCCTACGAG. Its protein is CASSPTGQAYE. The CDR3 in its entirety is CASSPTGQAYEQYF.

This clone came up a few times. The CDR3 loop reads CAWSGHARTSGAYNEQFF. The DNA read from the CDR3 is TGTGCCTGGAGTGGACACGCCCGGACTAGCGGAGCCTACAATGAG. The chain has TRBV30 and TRBJ2-1, with 10 bases that match TRBD2. With the read ending 3 residues before the CDR3 end, the germline J gene is used to fill in that end. The germline gives CDR1 GTSNPN, CDR2 SVGIG (reference sequence). There are 18 residues in the CDR3. J gave up 2 bases and V 1 base, and 11 bases lay outside the gene matches.

This clone appeared a few times. The read comes to an end 3 residues before the CDR3 does, leaving the germline J gene to fill in the end. The chain carries TRBV6-2 or TRBV6-3 and TRBJ2-1; 7 bases are a match to TRBD1. V lost 10 bases to trimming and J lost 6 bases; unmatched junction nucleotides: 9. Germline values: CDR1 MNHEY, CDR2 SVGEGT. The CDR3 has 13 residues. The sequenced CDR3 bases are TGTGCCATCAAGACAGGGAACCTCAATGAG. Translation gives CAIKTGNLNE. The CDR3 in full is CAIKTGNLNEQFF.

The table lists this clone with many counts. The read terminates 3 residues ahead of where the CDR3 ends, so the germline J gene completes it. V is TRBV30 and J is TRBJ2-1, with 15 nucleotides matching TRBD2. The CDR3 runs 15 residues. Germline-derived CDR1 and CDR2 are GTSNPN and SVGIG (reference sequence). The J segment lost 8 bases and the V segment lost 4 bases, leaving 6 bases of the junction unmatched. The chain's CDR3 is CAWTQGLAGGDEQFF. Incomplete CDR3 DNA: TGTGCCTGGACCCAGGGACTAGCGGGGGGCGATGAG.

The sample holds many counts of this clone. CDR3 DNA, as far as it was read: TGTGCCTGGAGTCCGAGGGACAGGGGAAGCGAGAACACTGAA. Translated, it gives CAWSPRDRGSENTE. The whole CDR3 is CAWSPRDRGSENTEAFF. The chain couples TRBV30 to TRBJ1-1; 10 nucleotides line up with TRBD1. The read terminates 3 residues ahead of where the CDR3 ends, so the germline J gene completes it. Germline CDR1 reads GTSNPN; CDR2 reads SVGIG (reference sequence). V trimming: 2 bases; J trimming: 1 base; junction bases outside the gene matches: 10. This CDR3 contains 17 residues.

This clone was seen at least ten times. The read ends 3 residues shy of where the CDR3 ends; the end is completed using the germline J gene. This chain uses TRBV10-3 with TRBJ2-7; the match to TRBD2 covers 8 bases. V dropped 5 bases and J dropped 4; count of bases not matched to a gene: 10. Germline CDR1 ENHRY, CDR2 SYGVKD. The CDR3 covers 15 residues. The DNA read from the CDR3 is TGTGCCATCAGTCGACCAAGCGGGAGAGAATACGAG. Protein sequence: CAISRPSGREYE. The entire CDR3 reads CAISRPSGREYEQYF.

This clone has just a few counts. The read terminates 3 residues before the CDR3 end, so the remaining end is supplied by the germline J gene. The rearrangement joins TRBV11-2 to TRBJ1-1; D is uncertain. This CDR3 comprises 15 residues. Germline values: CDR1 SGHAT, CDR2 FQNNGV. V was trimmed by 0 bases and J by 2 bases, leaving 10 bases between them. CDR3 DNA, as far as it was read: TGTGCCAGCAGCTTAGAGGTGGCGGTTAACACTGAA. Translating gives CASSLEVAVNTE. The full CDR3 reads CASSLEVAVNTEAFF.

Ten or more counts support this clone. The CDR3 bases that were read are TGTGCCAGCAACAGGGAGCGAGAGACC. The encoded protein is CASNRERET. The CDR3 as a whole reads CASNRERETQYF. The V gene is TRBV7-2, the J gene TRBJ2-5; possible D gene TRBD1, 6 bases. From the germline J gene comes the end of the CDR3, since the read stops 3 residues before it. CDR3 length: 12 residues. V was trimmed by 7 bases and J by 4 bases, leaving 10 bases between them. Germline CDR1 SGHTA, CDR2 FQGNSA.

This clone was detected a few times. The read halts 3 residues ahead of the CDR3 end, with the missing end drawn from the germline J gene. J is TRBJ2-7 and V is TRBV19; 8 bases line up with TRBD1. CDR3 length: 14 residues. The V segment lost 6 bases and the J segment 2 bases; nucleotides outside the gene matches: 6. The V gene's germline CDR1 is LNHDA and CDR2 SQIVND (reference sequence). CDR3 sequence: CASSRWTGTYEQYF. The DNA read from the CDR3 is TGTGCCAGTAGCCGATGGACAGGGACCTACGAG.

This clone appeared many times. Read coverage stops 3 residues before the CDR3 terminus; the germline J gene supplies the remainder. The gene calls are TRBV6-2 or TRBV6-3 and TRBJ1-5; no reliable D call. From germline, CDR1 is MNHEY and CDR2 SVGEGT. The CDR3 length is 14 residues. This chain's CDR3 is CASSYRGLTRPQHF. Incomplete CDR3 DNA: TGTGCCAGCAGTTACCGCGGGTTGACGAGACCC.

This clone showed up many times. The read terminates 3 residues before the CDR3 end, so the remaining end is supplied by the germline J gene. V is TRBV5-4 and J is TRBJ1-1, with D maybe TRBD1 (6 bases). There are 13 residues in the CDR3. Germline lookup yields CDR1 SGHNT and CDR2 YYREEE (reference sequence). This CDR3 is CASSESLQGLAFF. The sequenced CDR3 bases are TGTGCCAGCAGCGAGAGCCTACAGGGTCTA.

Worth noting for this clone: The missing CDR3 end, 3 residues past where the read stops, is filled in from the germline J gene. The V call is TRBV18, the J call TRBJ1-6, with 7 bases that match TRBD1. The junction had 5 bases not matched to a gene; V was cut back by 3 bases and J by 9 bases. The CDR3 contains 14 residues. Germline V lookup: CDR1 KGHSH, CDR2 LQKENI. CDR3 DNA, as far as it was read: TGTGCCAGCTCACCCGACAGGGTAACTTCACCC. Protein: CASSPDRVTSP. The entire CDR3 protein is CASSPDRVTSPLHF.

This clone was observed at least ten times. CDR3 bases read: TGCAGCGTTGAGAGGGGCTCCTACGAG. Translated, it gives CSVERGSYE. The full-length CDR3 reads as CSVERGSYEQYF. The V and J genes are TRBV29-1 and TRBJ2-7; either TRBD1 or TRBD2 may supply D (5 bases each). Read sequence stops 3 residues before the CDR3 end, and the germline J gene provides the missing end. The CDR3 sequence is 12 residues long. Germline CDR1 SQVTM, CDR2 ANQGSEA. Trimming took off 3 bases at V and 0 bases at J, with 6 bases between the two ends.

This clone has more than one count but fewer than ten. The read is 3 residues too short to cover the CDR3 end, so that end is filled in from the germline J gene. The rearrangement joins TRBV20-1 to TRBJ2-5; possibly TRBD2 for D (6 bases). From germline, CDR1 is DFQATT and CDR2 SNEGSKA (reference sequence). V was clipped by 5 bases and J by 5 bases, with 12 bases between them. The CDR3 has 12 amino acids. The part of the CDR3 DNA that was read is TGCAGTGCTGGGACTTCCCGGGAGACC. It yields the protein CSAGTSRET. Given in full, the CDR3 is CSAGTSRETQYF.

This clone was seen more than once but under ten times. At one boundary the junction diverges from the germline segment, which might be a read error. The sequenced fragment ends 3 residues before the CDR3 boundary, so the rest is inferred from the germline J gene. J is TRBJ2-7 and V is TRBV7-6; D uncertain. CDR3 length: 13 amino acids. Germline V CDR1 and CDR2: SGHVS, FNYEAQ. The CDR3 protein is CAGSRPGIPEQYF. CDR3 DNA (partial): TGTGCCGGCAGCCGCCCGGGTATCCCCGAG.